Listed below are T cell receptor beta chains from one sample, sequenced in a study of T cell responses to AZD1222 COVID-19 vaccine. This table comes from immunoSEQ multiplex PCR, and its TCRdb copy is limited to in-frame clones, with some not included. The sample lists roughly 99,000 clones, 92% occurring once. The specimen was peripheral blood, collected 28 days after the second AZD1222 dose. The receptors were sampled from an adult who received the AZD1222 COVID-19 vaccine. Each CDR3 is given with its conserved first and last residue. D genes are given only for firm matches. Only part of the rows carry a size: once, few, many, or a class if the clone is expanded.

V gene: TRBV6-1; J gene: TRBJ1-1; D gene: NA; clone size: NA; CDR3 protein: CASSEIQDSTEAFF; CDR3 DNA: TGTGCCAGCAGTGAAATACAGGACAGCACTGAAGCTTTCTTT
V gene: TRBV5-1; J gene: TRBJ1-2; D gene: NA; clone size: NA; CDR3 protein: CASSFRERGYGYTF; CDR3 DNA: TGCGCCAGCAGCTTTAGGGAACGGGGCTATGGCTACACCTTC
V gene: TRBV24-1; J gene: TRBJ2-5; D gene: TRBD1; clone size: NA; CDR3 protein: CATSGGGLETQYF; CDR3 DNA: TGTGCCACCAGTGGAGGGGGCCTGGAGACCCAGTACTTC
V gene: TRBV11-3; J gene: TRBJ2-7; D gene: NA; clone size: NA; CDR3 protein: CASSSGGGDSEQYF; CDR3 DNA: TGTGCCAGCAGCTCCGGGGGAGGAGACTCCGAGCAGTACTTC
V gene: TRBV28; J gene: TRBJ2-2; D gene: TRBD2; clone size: NA; CDR3 protein: CASSKAGVRTGELFF; CDR3 DNA: TGTGCCAGCAGTAAAGCGGGAGTGAGGACCGGGGAGCTGTTTTTT
V gene: TRBV11-2; J gene: TRBJ2-5; D gene: NA; clone size: NA; CDR3 protein: CASSFYETQYF; CDR3 DNA: TGTGCCAGCAGCTTTTACGAGACCCAGTACTTC
V gene: TRBV7-8; J gene: TRBJ1-1; D gene: NA; clone size: NA; CDR3 protein: CASSPGGVGWTEAFF; CDR3 DNA: TGTGCCAGCAGCCCAGGTGGGGTTGGGTGGACTGAAGCTTTCTTT
V gene: TRBV4-1; J gene: TRBJ1-5; D gene: NA; clone size: NA; CDR3 protein: CASSQDGGVGNQPQHF; CDR3 DNA: TGCGCCAGCAGCCAAGATGGAGGGGTTGGGAATCAGCCCCAGCATTTT
V gene: TRBV19; J gene: TRBJ2-7; D gene: TRBD1; clone size: NA; CDR3 protein: CASSVQGIHEQYF; CDR3 DNA: TGTGCCAGTAGTGTACAGGGGATCCACGAGCAGTACTTC
V gene: TRBV30; J gene: TRBJ1-5; D gene: TRBD1; clone size: NA; CDR3 protein: CAWSGDRGYQPQHF; CDR3 DNA: TGTGCCTGGAGCGGAGACAGGGGATATCAGCCCCAGCATTTT
V gene: TRBV5-6; J gene: TRBJ2-5; D gene: TRBD2; clone size: NA; CDR3 protein: CASSPGGRQETQYF; CDR3 DNA: TGTGCCAGCAGCCCGGGAGGACGGCAAGAGACCCAGTACTTC
V gene: TRBV18; J gene: TRBJ2-1; D gene: TRBD2; clone size: NA; CDR3 protein: CASSPLTGGLTYNEQFF; CDR3 DNA: TGTGCCAGCTCACCACTCACGGGGGGACTGACCTACAATGAGCAGTTCTTC
V gene: TRBV27; J gene: TRBJ1-6; D gene: NA; clone size: NA; CDR3 protein: CASSWAGSPLHF; CDR3 DNA: TGTGCCAGCAGTTGGGCAGGGTCACCCCTCCACTTT
V gene: TRBV7-9; J gene: TRBJ1-4; D gene: NA; clone size: NA; CDR3 protein: CASSLTGIATNEKLFF; CDR3 DNA: TGTGCCAGCAGCTTGACGGGAATTGCAACTAATGAAAAACTGTTTTTT
V gene: TRBV25-1; J gene: TRBJ1-1; D gene: NA; clone size: NA; CDR3 protein: CASTRAGTSNTEAFF; CDR3 DNA: TGTGCCAGCACACGTGCCGGGACTTCGAACACTGAAGCTTTCTTT
V gene: TRBV27; J gene: TRBJ1-2; D gene: NA; clone size: NA; CDR3 protein: CASSLISGYGYTF; CDR3 DNA: TGTGCCAGCAGTTTAATTTCAGGCTATGGCTACACCTTC
V gene: TRBV19; J gene: TRBJ1-5; D gene: TRBD1; clone size: NA; CDR3 protein: CASSKDRVDNQPQHF; CDR3 DNA: TGTGCCAGTAGTAAAGACAGGGTCGACAATCAGCCCCAGCATTTT
V gene: TRBV28; J gene: TRBJ2-7; D gene: NA; clone size: NA; CDR3 protein: CASSSHGAYEQYF; CDR3 DNA: TGTGCCAGCAGTTCACACGGAGCCTACGAGCAGTACTTC
V gene: TRBV28; J gene: TRBJ2-2; D gene: NA; clone size: NA; CDR3 protein: CASSFRGLVTGELFF; CDR3 DNA: TGTGCCAGCAGTTTCCGGGGCCTCGTCACCGGGGAGCTGTTTTTT
V gene: TRBV7-9; J gene: TRBJ2-5; D gene: TRBD2; clone size: NA; CDR3 protein: CASSSRLAGRQETQYF; CDR3 DNA: TGTGCCAGCAGCTCGAGACTAGCCGGTCGGCAAGAGACCCAGTACTTC
V gene: TRBV21-1; J gene: TRBJ2-7; D gene: NA; clone size: NA; CDR3 protein: CASSIPRDLDF; CDR3 DNA: TGTGCCAGCAGCATACCTAGGGACCTGGACTTC
V gene: TRBV6-5; J gene: TRBJ2-2; D gene: TRBD1; clone size: NA; CDR3 protein: CASSNDRAGTGELFF; CDR3 DNA: TGTGCCAGCAGTAACGACAGGGCGGGTACCGGGGAGCTGTTTTTT
V gene: TRBV28; J gene: TRBJ2-3; D gene: NA; clone size: NA; CDR3 protein: CASSSQGRDTQYF; CDR3 DNA: TGTGCCAGCAGTTCCCAGGGACGGGATACGCAGTATTTT
V gene: TRBV7-3; J gene: TRBJ2-2; D gene: TRBD2; clone size: NA; CDR3 protein: CASSLNSGGISTGELFF; CDR3 DNA: TGTGCCAGCAGCTTAAACAGCGGGGGTATAAGTACCGGGGAGCTGTTTTTT
V gene: TRBV6-5; J gene: TRBJ1-6; D gene: NA; clone size: NA; CDR3 protein: CASRAPVGNSPLHF; CDR3 DNA: TGTGCCAGCCGGGCCCCCGTTGGAAATTCACCCCTCCACTTT
V gene: TRBV28; J gene: TRBJ1-2; D gene: TRBD1; clone size: NA; CDR3 protein: CASRDRGIRFSNYGYTF; CDR3 DNA: TGTGCCAGCAGGGACAGGGGGATCCGATTTTCTAACTATGGCTACACCTTC
V gene: TRBV5-4; J gene: TRBJ1-5; D gene: NA; clone size: NA; CDR3 protein: CASSFEVDQPQHF; CDR3 DNA: TGTGCCAGCAGCTTCGAGGTTGATCAGCCCCAGCATTTT
V gene: TRBV2; J gene: TRBJ1-2; D gene: NA; clone size: NA; CDR3 protein: CASIGGAGYGYTF; CDR3 DNA: TGTGCCAGCATTGGGGGCGCGGGCTATGGCTACACCTTC
V gene: TRBV6-5; J gene: TRBJ1-2; D gene: NA; clone size: NA; CDR3 protein: CASRDRPYGYTF; CDR3 DNA: TGTGCCAGCCGGGACCGGCCCTATGGCTACACCTTC
V gene: TRBV19; J gene: TRBJ1-6; D gene: TRBD1; clone size: once; CDR3 protein: CASSLGTGVDSPLHF; CDR3 DNA: TGTGCCAGTAGTCTCGGGACAGGGGTTGATTCACCCCTCCACTTT
V gene: TRBV7-9; J gene: TRBJ1-1; D gene: NA; clone size: NA; CDR3 protein: CASSSPGQSNTEAFF; CDR3 DNA: TGTGCCAGCAGCTCGCCAGGGCAGTCGAACACTGAAGCTTTCTTT
V gene: TRBV12-3/TRBV12-4; J gene: TRBJ2-7; D gene: NA; clone size: NA; CDR3 protein: CASGKRSSYEQYF; CDR3 DNA: TGTGCCAGCGGGAAGAGGAGCTCCTACGAGCAGTACTTC
V gene: TRBV19; J gene: TRBJ1-3; D gene: NA; clone size: NA; CDR3 protein: CASSMGASGNTIYF; CDR3 DNA: TGTGCCAGTAGTATGGGGGCCTCTGGAAACACCATATATTTT
V gene: TRBV27; J gene: TRBJ2-1; D gene: TRBD1; clone size: NA; CDR3 protein: CASNKLPGQGGNEQFF; CDR3 DNA: TGTGCCAGCAACAAACTGCCGGGACAGGGAGGGAATGAGCAGTTCTTC
V gene: TRBV6-4; J gene: TRBJ1-5; D gene: NA; clone size: once; CDR3 protein: CATSVGPSYPQHF; CDR3 DNA: TGTGCCACCAGCGTGGGACCTTCTTATCCCCAGCATTTT
V gene: TRBV27; J gene: TRBJ2-3; D gene: NA; clone size: NA; CDR3 protein: CASSLYYRSTDTQYF; CDR3 DNA: TGTGCCAGCAGTTTATATTACAGGTCCACAGATACGCAGTATTTT
V gene: TRBV7-9; J gene: TRBJ2-7; D gene: TRBD2; clone size: NA; CDR3 protein: CASSFDSGSSYEQYF; CDR3 DNA: TGTGCCAGCAGCTTCGATAGCGGGAGCTCCTACGAGCAGTACTTC
V gene: TRBV7-3; J gene: TRBJ2-2; D gene: TRBD1; clone size: NA; CDR3 protein: CASSRGGRPTGELFF; CDR3 DNA: TGTGCCAGCAGCCGAGGGGGCCGGCCCACCGGGGAGCTGTTTTTT
V gene: TRBV7-2; J gene: TRBJ1-2; D gene: TRBD1; clone size: NA; CDR3 protein: CASTRQGDFYGYTF; CDR3 DNA: TGTGCCAGCACGCGACAGGGGGATTTCTATGGCTACACCTTC
V gene: TRBV5-4; J gene: TRBJ2-2; D gene: TRBD2; clone size: NA; CDR3 protein: CASSLGLAGVGTGELFF; CDR3 DNA: TGTGCCAGCAGCTTGGGTTTAGCGGGGGTTGGAACCGGGGAGCTGTTTTTT
V gene: TRBV12-3/TRBV12-4; J gene: TRBJ2-7; D gene: NA; clone size: once; CDR3 protein: CASSLLGSGEQYF; CDR3 DNA: TGTGCCAGCAGTTTATTAGGATCCGGGGAGCAGTACTTC
V gene: TRBV11-2; J gene: TRBJ1-2; D gene: TRBD1; clone size: NA; CDR3 protein: CASSPGQGGRWPNDGYTF; CDR3 DNA: TGTGCCAGCAGCCCTGGACAGGGGGGGAGGTGGCCTAACGATGGCTACACCTTC
V gene: TRBV6-2/TRBV6-3; J gene: TRBJ2-7; D gene: NA; clone size: NA; CDR3 protein: CASSNLRAEKYEQYF; CDR3 DNA: TGTGCCAGCAGCAACCTTCGGGCGGAGAAGTACGAGCAGTACTTC
V gene: TRBV23-1; J gene: TRBJ2-7; D gene: TRBD1; clone size: NA; CDR3 protein: CASSQSDRGPHEQYF; CDR3 DNA: TGCGCCAGCAGTCAATCTGACAGGGGGCCACACGAGCAGTACTTC
V gene: TRBV5-1; J gene: TRBJ2-2; D gene: NA; clone size: NA; CDR3 protein: CASSWRGTTNTGELFF; CDR3 DNA: TGCGCCAGCAGCTGGCGCGGGACAACGAACACCGGGGAGCTGTTTTTT
V gene: TRBV9; J gene: TRBJ1-3; D gene: NA; clone size: NA; CDR3 protein: CASSVDGGWPGNTIYF; CDR3 DNA: TGTGCCAGCAGCGTAGATGGGGGCTGGCCTGGAAACACCATATATTTT
V gene: TRBV2; J gene: TRBJ1-1; D gene: NA; clone size: NA; CDR3 protein: CASIPQVSVNTEAFF; CDR3 DNA: TGTGCCAGCATTCCACAGGTTTCGGTGAACACTGAAGCTTTCTTT
V gene: TRBV7-2; J gene: TRBJ2-7; D gene: NA; clone size: NA; CDR3 protein: CASSLRVGVYEQYF; CDR3 DNA: TGTGCCAGCAGCTTAAGGGTTGGTGTCTACGAGCAGTACTTC
V gene: TRBV5-1; J gene: TRBJ1-2; D gene: NA; clone size: NA; CDR3 protein: CASSSVGVGYTF; CDR3 DNA: TGCGCCAGCAGCTCAGTGGGGGTTGGCTACACCTTC
V gene: TRBV18; J gene: TRBJ2-4; D gene: TRBD1; clone size: once; CDR3 protein: CATGQGDIQYF; CDR3 DNA: TGTGCCACCGGACAGGGAGACATTCAGTACTTC
V gene: TRBV19; J gene: TRBJ1-4; D gene: TRBD1; clone size: few; CDR3 protein: CASSKGQVGEKLFF; CDR3 DNA: TGTGCCAGTAGTAAAGGACAGGTCGGGGAAAAACTGTTTTTT
V gene: TRBV3-1/TRBV3-2; J gene: TRBJ2-7; D gene: TRBD2; clone size: NA; CDR3 protein: CASSPGTSQIEQYF; CDR3 DNA: TGTGCCAGCAGCCCTGGGACTAGCCAAATCGAGCAGTACTTC
V gene: TRBV5-1; J gene: TRBJ2-3; D gene: TRBD1; clone size: NA; CDR3 protein: CASSEGTGLRTDTQYF; CDR3 DNA: TGCGCCAGCAGCGAGGGGACAGGGCTAAGAACAGATACGCAGTATTTT
V gene: TRBV7-2; J gene: TRBJ2-5; D gene: TRBD2; clone size: once; CDR3 protein: CASSLRRGGETQYF; CDR3 DNA: TGTGCCAGCAGCTTACGGCGGGGAGGGGAGACCCAGTACTTC
V gene: TRBV7-9; J gene: TRBJ2-2; D gene: TRBD2; clone size: NA; CDR3 protein: CASSWDSGGTGELFF; CDR3 DNA: TGTGCCAGCAGCTGGGATAGCGGGGGCACCGGGGAGCTGTTTTTT
V gene: TRBV14; J gene: TRBJ2-7; D gene: TRBD1; clone size: NA; CDR3 protein: CASSLSTGTAYEQYF; CDR3 DNA: TGTGCCAGCAGCCTATCAACCGGGACAGCCTACGAGCAGTACTTC
V gene: TRBV6-5; J gene: TRBJ1-1; D gene: TRBD1; clone size: NA; CDR3 protein: CASSLDRDTEAFF; CDR3 DNA: TGTGCCAGCAGCTTAGACAGGGACACTGAAGCTTTCTTT
V gene: TRBV6-5; J gene: TRBJ1-2; D gene: NA; clone size: NA; CDR3 protein: CASSHNPGTPGGYTF; CDR3 DNA: TGTGCCAGCAGTCATAATCCCGGGACACCCGGAGGCTACACCTTC
V gene: TRBV5-1; J gene: TRBJ2-3; D gene: NA; clone size: NA; CDR3 protein: CASSSGSSYTDTQYF; CDR3 DNA: TGCGCCAGCAGCTCCGGGAGTTCCTACACAGATACGCAGTATTTT
V gene: TRBV27; J gene: TRBJ2-2; D gene: NA; clone size: once; CDR3 protein: CASSLGGLGELFF; CDR3 DNA: TGTGCCAGCAGTTTAGGGGGCTTAGGGGAGCTGTTTTTT